Following are 23 T cell receptor beta chains from one sample sequenced in a study of Tregs in tolerant kidney transplant recipients. The method was immunoSEQ multiplex PCR; TCRdb's version includes in-frame clones alone and lacks a portion of them. The table records some 240,000 clones, about 86% of them present only once. Sample: CD4+ T cells from blood. These receptors all come from a human donor in good health.

The genes are TRBV7-8 and TRBJ1-5; the D is unclear. Trimming took off 5 bases at V and 6 bases at J, with 11 bases between the two ends. This CDR3 has 13 amino acids. CDR1 is SGHVS and CDR2 is FQNEAQ in the germline V gene. CDR3 DNA sequence: TGTGCCAGCAGCAGGGTCGGCACTCAGCCCCAGCATTTT. Protein: CASSRVGTQPQHF.

The rearrangement uses TRBV9 and TRBJ1-2; D may be TRBD1 (5 bases). V lost 0 bases and J lost 5, with 17 bases in between. The CDR3 sequence is 16 residues long. Germline CDR1 SGDLS, CDR2 YYNGEE. Here the CDR3 reads CASSVGAGGLGYGYTF. CDR3 sequence (DNA): TGTGCCAGCAGCGTAGGGGCGGGGGGTTTAGGATATGGCTACACCTTC.

The V and J genes are TRBV6-5 and TRBJ2-1; a weak D match, TRBD2 (6 bases). Germline V gene lookup returns CDR1 MNHEY and CDR2 SVGAGI. The V end was cut by 0 bases, the J end by 1 base, with 7 bases between. This CDR3 has 15 amino acids. CDR3 protein: CASSYSTRSYNEQFF. CDR3 in DNA: TGTGCCAGCAGTTACTCGACTAGGTCCTACAATGAGCAGTTCTTC.

The chain uses TRBV7-6 and TRBJ2-3; perhaps D is TRBD1 or TRBD2 (5 bases each). Trimming cost V 3 bases and J 10 bases, with 8 bases left between them. This CDR3 region has 11 residues. Germline values: CDR1 SGHVS, CDR2 FNYEAQ. The CDR3 DNA follows: TGTGCCAGCAGCTTTGAGGGGCCGCAGTATTTT. Translation: CASSFEGPQYF.

This chain links TRBV30 with TRBJ2-7; 7 bases agree with TRBD2. The CDR3 is 14 residues long. The V and J ends lost 5 bases and 2 bases, in that order; junction bases with no gene match: 9. Germline assignment: CDR1 GTSNPN and CDR2 SVGIG (reference sequence). CDR3 loop: CAWVREDPPYEQYF. As DNA, the CDR3 is TGTGCCTGGGTACGGGAGGACCCCCCCTACGAGCAGTACTTC.

The chain employs TRBV25-1 and TRBJ1-3; D ambiguous. V lost 1 base to trimming and J lost 1 base, with 8 bases between them. The CDR3 sequence is 15 residues long. The germline V gene encodes CDR1 MGHDK and CDR2 SYGVNS. The CDR3 loop reads CASSESDGSGNTIYF. As DNA, the CDR3 is TGTGCCAGCAGTGAATCTGACGGTTCTGGAAACACCATATATTTT.

This sequence joins TRBV7-9 and TRBJ2-2; 8 nucleotides match TRBD2. The CDR3 sequence is 14 residues long. V dropped 6 bases and J dropped 6; count of bases not matched to a gene: 6. Germline loops: CDR1 SEHNR, CDR2 FQNEAQ (reference sequence). The CDR3 protein is CASRLLAVPGELFF. The CDR3 nucleotides are TGTGCCAGCAGACTACTAGCGGTCCCCGGGGAGCTGTTTTTT.

The chain links TRBV5-1 to TRBJ2-3, with 9 bases identical to TRBD1. This CDR3 has 14 amino acids. From germline, CDR1 is SGHRS and CDR2 YFSETQ. V lost 3 bases, J lost 4 bases, and 3 bases stayed unmatched. In nucleotides, the CDR3 is TGCGCCAGCAGCTGGGGACAGGGCCCAGATACGCAGTATTTT. Its translation is CASSWGQGPDTQYF.

This chain connects TRBV7-9 to TRBJ2-3; D unresolved. The CDR3 contains 11 residues. Per the germline V gene, CDR1 is SEHNR and CDR2 is FQNEAQ (reference sequence). The V and J ends lost 5 bases and 3 bases respectively, with 3 bases between them. CDR3 sequence (DNA): TGTGCCAGCAGCACAACAGATACGCAGTATTTT. It translates to CASSTTDTQYF.

This clone was seen once. This CDR3 is CASSPLTLSGANVLTF. CDR3 DNA: TGTGCCAGCAGCCCCCTAACACTCTCTGGGGCCAACGTCCTGACTTTC. V usage is TRBV14 and J usage is TRBJ2-6; D not resolved. CDR1 is SGHDN and CDR2 is FVKESK in the germline V gene. There are 16 residues in the CDR3. V lost 4 bases and J 0 bases, leaving 10 bases between the germline ends.

The chain employs TRBV2 and TRBJ2-5, with TRBD2 matching 7 bases. Per the germline V gene, CDR1 is SNHLY and CDR2 is FYNNEI. CDR3 length: 14 amino acids. The trim removed 2 bases at V and 4 bases at J, leaving 4 bases unmatched. The CDR3 region is CASSETSVSETQYF. CDR3 DNA: TGTGCCAGCAGTGAAACTAGCGTGTCAGAGACCCAGTACTTC.

This clone was picked up a small number of times. The rearrangement uses TRBV11-2 and TRBJ2-7, with TRBD2 as a possible D gene (5 bases). Germline CDR1 is SGHAT and CDR2 is FQNNGV. The germline V and J ends were trimmed by 3 bases and 2 bases, with 14 bases remaining between them. The CDR3 runs 15 residues. The chain's CDR3 is CASSFPGYGAYEQYF. The CDR3 nucleotides read TGTGCCAGCAGCTTCCCGGGGTACGGCGCCTACGAGCAGTACTTC.

In its sample, this clone was seen once. The gene calls are TRBV4-1 and TRBJ2-5, with D possibly being TRBD2 (6 bases). V dropped 4 bases and J dropped 7 bases, with 13 bases sitting between them. The CDR3 covers 13 residues. CDR1 is MGHRA, CDR2 YSYEKL, per germline. The CDR3 DNA reads as TGCGCCAGCAGCCCAGCGACTAGAGGGACCCAGTACTTC. Amino acids: CASSPATRGTQYF.

This clone has a handful of counts. The chain has TRBV7-8 and TRBJ2-1, with 7 bases fitting TRBD2. This CDR3 has 14 amino acids. The germline V gene encodes CDR1 SGHVS and CDR2 FQNEAQ. The ends lost 3 bases at V and 3 bases at J; junction bases unmatched: 2. CDR3 sequence: CASSLTSFYNEQFF. CDR3 sequence (DNA): TGTGCCAGCAGCTTGACTAGCTTCTACAATGAGCAGTTCTTC.

As regards this clone: The same CDR3 is also encoded by other DNA sequences in this sample. The V call is TRBV29-1, the J call TRBJ2-7; D ambiguous. This CDR3 comprises 11 residues. Germline lookup yields CDR1 SQVTM and CDR2 ANQGSEA. The V end lost 4 bases, the J end lost 4 bases, and 8 bases lay between the germline ends. The CDR3 sequence is CSVGGSYEQYF. CDR3 nucleotides: TGCAGCGTTGGAGGATCTTACGAGCAGTACTTC.

The chain uses TRBV6-5 and TRBJ2-7, with D tentatively TRBD1 or TRBD2 (5 bases each). Trimming took off 4 bases at V and 3 bases at J, with 13 bases between the two ends. There are 14 residues in the CDR3. Germline CDR1 reads MNHEY; CDR2 reads SVGAGI. Written as DNA, the CDR3 is TGTGCCAGCAGTTCGGGACGGATGATCTACGAGCAGTACTTC. Translating it yields CASSSGRMIYEQYF.

The genes are TRBV30 and TRBJ2-3, with D possibly matching TRBD1 (5 bases). The V gene's germline CDR1 is GTSNPN and CDR2 SVGIG (reference sequence). Between the trimmed V and J ends, which lost 0 bases and 4 bases, there was a span of 8 bases. The CDR3 runs to 13 residues. The CDR3 nucleotides read TGTGCCTGGAGTGTAAAAGGGGCAGATACGCAGTATTTT. Translation: CAWSVKGADTQYF.

V and J are TRBV11-2 and TRBJ1-2, with TRBD1 as a possible D gene (6 bases). Germline loops: CDR1 SGHAT, CDR2 FQNNGV. The CDR3 has 14 amino acids. V shed 5 bases and J shed 1 base, with 11 bases lying between them. CDR3 in DNA: TGTGCCAGCAGCCAGGGGAAGTTTAACTATGGCTACACCTTC. Encoded protein: CASSQGKFNYGYTF.

This rearrangement joins TRBV21-1 to TRBJ1-2. TRBV21-1 is noted as a pseudogene. This CDR3 contains 13 residues. The CDR3 nucleotides read TGTGCCAGCAGCCCCGGTGGGGATCCTGGCTACACCTTC. This sequence encodes CASSPGGDPGYTF.

V usage is TRBV5-1 and J usage is TRBJ2-1; D is ambiguous. Trimming pared 1 base from V and 4 bases from J, leaving 6 bases between. Germline V gives CDR1 SGHRS, CDR2 YFSETQ. This CDR3 contains 13 residues. The CDR3 protein is CASSLNRYNEQFF. The CDR3, as DNA: TGCGCCAGCAGCTTGAATCGGTACAATGAGCAGTTCTTC. Filled out from reference TRBV5-1 and TRBJ2-1, the complete variable domain reads KAGVTQTPRYLIKTRGQQVTLSCSPISGHRSVSWYQQTPGQGLQFLFEYFSETQRNKGNFPGRFSGRQFSNSRSEMNVSTLELGDSALYLCASSLNRYNEQFFGPGTRLTVL.

The rearrangement joins TRBV5-1 to TRBJ2-7; D remains ambiguous. Trimming took off 0 bases at V and 0 bases at J, with 10 bases between the two ends. The CDR3 has 15 amino acids. The germline V gene has CDR1 SGHRS and CDR2 YFSETQ. CDR3 in amino acids: CASSLAPESSYEQYF. The CDR3 DNA follows: TGCGCCAGCAGCTTGGCGCCGGAGAGCTCCTACGAGCAGTACTTC.

This rearrangement joins TRBV6-5 to TRBJ2-7, with 9 nucleotides matching TRBD1. CDR1 is MNHEY and CDR2 is SVGAGI in the germline V gene. V lost 0 bases and J lost 7; bases outside the gene matches: 7. This CDR3 has 15 amino acids. The CDR3 here is CASSYSTGGLREQYF. CDR3 in DNA: TGTGCCAGCAGTTACTCCACAGGGGGCTTAAGGGAGCAGTACTTC.

The chain couples TRBV6-6 to TRBJ1-6; D might be TRBD1 (6 bases). V lost 6 bases, J lost 7 bases, and 13 bases lay in between. The germline gives CDR1 MNHNY, CDR2 SVGAGI (reference sequence). CDR3 length equals 14 residues. CDR3 DNA: TGTGCCAGCAGCCTAACAGGGTACAATTCACCCCTCCACTTT. It translates to CASSLTGYNSPLHF.